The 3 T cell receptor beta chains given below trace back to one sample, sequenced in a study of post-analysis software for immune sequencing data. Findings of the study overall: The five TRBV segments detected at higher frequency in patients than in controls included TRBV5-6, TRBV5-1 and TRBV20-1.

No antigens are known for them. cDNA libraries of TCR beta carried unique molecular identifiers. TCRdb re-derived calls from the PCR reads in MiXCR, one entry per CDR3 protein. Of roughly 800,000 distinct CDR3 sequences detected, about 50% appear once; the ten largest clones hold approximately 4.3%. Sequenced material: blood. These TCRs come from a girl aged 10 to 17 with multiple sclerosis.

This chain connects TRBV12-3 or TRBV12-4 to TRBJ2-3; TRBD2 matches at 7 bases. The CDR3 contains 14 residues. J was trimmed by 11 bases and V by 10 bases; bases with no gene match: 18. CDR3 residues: CATSAGGLTDVQYF. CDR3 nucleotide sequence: TGTGCCACCTCGGCCGGGGGGTTAACAGATGTGCAGTATTTT.

CDR3 DNA: TGTGCCAGCAGCTTATTTGGGGGGCAGTACTTC. Residues: CASSLFGGQYF. The rearrangement joins TRBV7-2 to TRBJ2-5, with a weak D call TRBD2 (6 bases). Germline V gene sequence: CDR1 SGHTA, CDR2 FQGNSA. Trimming stripped 2 bases from V and 11 bases from J, with 9 bases between. This CDR3 comprises 11 residues. The whole variable domain, remainder taken from reference TRBV7-2 and TRBJ2-5, is GAGVSQSPSNKVTEKGKDVELRCDPISGHTALYWYRQSLGQGLEFLIYFQGNSAPDKSGLPSDRFSAERTGGSVSTLTIQRTQQEDSAVYLCASSLFGGQYFGPGTRLLVL.

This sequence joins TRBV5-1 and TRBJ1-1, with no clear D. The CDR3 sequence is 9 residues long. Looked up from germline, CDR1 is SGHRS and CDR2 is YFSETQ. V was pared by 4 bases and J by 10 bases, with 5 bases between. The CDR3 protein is CASSNLAFF. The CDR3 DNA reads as TGCGCCAGCAGCAACCTAGCTTTCTTT.